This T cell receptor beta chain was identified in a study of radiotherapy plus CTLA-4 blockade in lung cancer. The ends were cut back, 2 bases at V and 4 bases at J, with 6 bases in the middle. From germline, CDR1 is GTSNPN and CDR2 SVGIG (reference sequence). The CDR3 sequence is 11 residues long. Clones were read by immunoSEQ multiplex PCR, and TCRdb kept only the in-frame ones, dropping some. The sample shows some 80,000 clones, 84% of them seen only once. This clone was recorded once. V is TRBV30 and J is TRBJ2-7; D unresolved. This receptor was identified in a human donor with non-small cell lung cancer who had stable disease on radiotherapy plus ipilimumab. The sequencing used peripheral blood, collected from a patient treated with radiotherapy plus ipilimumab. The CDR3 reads CAWSPRYEQYF. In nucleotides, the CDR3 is TGTGCCTGGAGTCCCAGGTACGAGCAGTACTTC.